This T cell receptor beta chain was profiled in a study of T cell changes during pregnancy in multiple sclerosis. Sequencing was performed with immunoSEQ multiplex PCR; in TCRdb, only in-frame clones are kept and a portion is missing. In the table there are roughly 41,000 clones, 80% to 90% of which are singletons. The CDR3 is 18 residues long. The V and J ends lost 4 bases and 1 base, in that order; junction bases with no gene match: 13. The germline CDR1 and CDR2 sequences are MDHEN and SYDVKM. V usage is TRBV28 and J usage is TRBJ1-3, with 7 nucleotides matching TRBD1. This receptor was obtained from a female donor with multiple sclerosis, enrolled in a pregnancy study. Sequencing was performed on CD4+ T cells from peripheral blood mononuclear cells, taken in the first trimester of pregnancy. CDR3 bases: TGTGCCAGCAGTTCTTACCGTCCACAGGGGACATCTGGAAACACCATATATTTT. Translating gives CASSSYRPQGTSGNTIYF.